This TCR beta chain appears in the sequencing data of a study of vaccination effects on CD4 cells after COVID-19. Notes on the study in general: Clonal contraction was marked in infection- and vaccine-induced clones late after vaccination.

Using viral peptide pools, the ViraFEST assay grew out antigen-specific CD4+ T cells prior to sequencing. Culture proceeded for 10 days, and CD4+ T cells were then isolated. Nucleocapsid antibody tests were negative, and the vaccine recipients had no prior SARS-CoV-2 infection. Cultures used a few million PBMC per well, roughly 9.8 IU/ml IL-2 and 10 ug/ml peptides. Half the medium was replaced with IL-2 medium on days 3 and 7. V shed 4 bases, J shed 4 bases, and the junction held 7 bases outside the gene matches. The length of the CDR3 is 16 residues. Per the germline V gene, CDR1 is WNHNN and CDR2 is SYGVQD (reference sequence). The table lists this clone with a few counts. The target antigen is unknown. Assay used: immunoSEQ multiplex PCR; TCRdb lists only in-frame clones, some missing. Of approximately 74,000 clones in the sample, roughly 79% are singletons; the top ten hold 2.5% to 3%.

The V and J genes are TRBV10-1 and TRBJ2-2; 9 positions match TRBD2. This material consisted of CD4+ T cells from PBMCs cultured with HCoV-NL63 spike peptides, taken before COVID-19 vaccination. The TCR originated in a human donor who received a COVID-19 vaccine. DNA for the CDR3: TGCGCCAGCAGTGTTAATAGCGGGGGAGCCACCGGGGAGCTGTTTTTT. This encodes CASSVNSGGATGELFF.